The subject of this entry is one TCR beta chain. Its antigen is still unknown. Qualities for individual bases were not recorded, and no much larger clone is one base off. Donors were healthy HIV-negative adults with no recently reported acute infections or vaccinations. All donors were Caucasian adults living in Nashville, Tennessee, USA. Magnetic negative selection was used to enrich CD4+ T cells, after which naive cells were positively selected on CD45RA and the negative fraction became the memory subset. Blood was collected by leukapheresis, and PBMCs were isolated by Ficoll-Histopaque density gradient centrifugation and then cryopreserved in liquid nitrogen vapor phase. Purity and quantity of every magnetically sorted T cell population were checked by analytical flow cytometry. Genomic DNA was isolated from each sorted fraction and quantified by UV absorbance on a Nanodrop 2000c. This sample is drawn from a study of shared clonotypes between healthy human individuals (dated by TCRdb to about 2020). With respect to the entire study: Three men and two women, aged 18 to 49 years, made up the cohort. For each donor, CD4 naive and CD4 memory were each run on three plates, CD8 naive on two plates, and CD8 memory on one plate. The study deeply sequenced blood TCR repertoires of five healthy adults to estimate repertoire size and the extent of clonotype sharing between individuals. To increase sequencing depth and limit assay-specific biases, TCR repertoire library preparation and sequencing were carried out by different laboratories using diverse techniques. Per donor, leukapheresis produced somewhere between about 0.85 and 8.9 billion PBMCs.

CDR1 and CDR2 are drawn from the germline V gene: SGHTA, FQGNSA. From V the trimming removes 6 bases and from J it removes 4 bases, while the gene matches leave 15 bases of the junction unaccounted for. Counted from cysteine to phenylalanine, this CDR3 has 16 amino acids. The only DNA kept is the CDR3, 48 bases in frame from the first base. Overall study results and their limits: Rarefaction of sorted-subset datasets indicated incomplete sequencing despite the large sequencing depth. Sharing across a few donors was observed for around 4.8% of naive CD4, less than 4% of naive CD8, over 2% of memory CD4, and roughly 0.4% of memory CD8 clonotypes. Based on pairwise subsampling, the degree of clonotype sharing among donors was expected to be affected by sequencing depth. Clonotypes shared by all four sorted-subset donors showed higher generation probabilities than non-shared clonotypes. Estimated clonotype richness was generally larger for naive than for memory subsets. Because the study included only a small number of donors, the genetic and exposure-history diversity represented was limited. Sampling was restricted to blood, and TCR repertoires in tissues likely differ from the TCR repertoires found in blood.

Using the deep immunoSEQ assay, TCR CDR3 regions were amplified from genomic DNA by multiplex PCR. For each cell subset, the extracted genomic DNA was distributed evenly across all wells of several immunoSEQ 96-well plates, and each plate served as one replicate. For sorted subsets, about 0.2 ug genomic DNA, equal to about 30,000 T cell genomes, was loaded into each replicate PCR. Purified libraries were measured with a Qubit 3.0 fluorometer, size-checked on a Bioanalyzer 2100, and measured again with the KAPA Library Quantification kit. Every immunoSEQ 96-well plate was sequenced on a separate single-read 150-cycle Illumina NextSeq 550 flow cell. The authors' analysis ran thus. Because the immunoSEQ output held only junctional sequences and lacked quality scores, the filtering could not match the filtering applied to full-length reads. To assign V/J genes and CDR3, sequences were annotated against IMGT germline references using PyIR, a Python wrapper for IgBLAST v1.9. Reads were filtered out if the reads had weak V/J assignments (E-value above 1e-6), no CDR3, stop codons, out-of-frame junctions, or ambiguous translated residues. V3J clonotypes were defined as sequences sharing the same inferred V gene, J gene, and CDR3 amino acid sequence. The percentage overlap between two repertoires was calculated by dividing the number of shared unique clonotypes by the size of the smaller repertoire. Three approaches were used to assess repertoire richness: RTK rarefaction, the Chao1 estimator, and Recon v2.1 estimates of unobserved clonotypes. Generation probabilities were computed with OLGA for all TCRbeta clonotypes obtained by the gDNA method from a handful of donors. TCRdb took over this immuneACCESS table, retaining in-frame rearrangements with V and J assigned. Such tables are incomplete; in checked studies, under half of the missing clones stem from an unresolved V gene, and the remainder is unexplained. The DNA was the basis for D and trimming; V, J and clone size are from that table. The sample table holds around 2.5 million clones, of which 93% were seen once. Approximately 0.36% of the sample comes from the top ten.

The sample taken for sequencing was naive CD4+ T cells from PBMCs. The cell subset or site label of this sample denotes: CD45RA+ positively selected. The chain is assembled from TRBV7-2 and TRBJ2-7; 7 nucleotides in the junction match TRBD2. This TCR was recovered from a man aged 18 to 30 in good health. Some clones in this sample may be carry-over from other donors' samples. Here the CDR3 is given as CASSLGEAGVGYEQYF. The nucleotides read TGTGCCAGCAGTTTGGGAGAGGCGGGAGTCGGTTACGAGCAGTACTTC.